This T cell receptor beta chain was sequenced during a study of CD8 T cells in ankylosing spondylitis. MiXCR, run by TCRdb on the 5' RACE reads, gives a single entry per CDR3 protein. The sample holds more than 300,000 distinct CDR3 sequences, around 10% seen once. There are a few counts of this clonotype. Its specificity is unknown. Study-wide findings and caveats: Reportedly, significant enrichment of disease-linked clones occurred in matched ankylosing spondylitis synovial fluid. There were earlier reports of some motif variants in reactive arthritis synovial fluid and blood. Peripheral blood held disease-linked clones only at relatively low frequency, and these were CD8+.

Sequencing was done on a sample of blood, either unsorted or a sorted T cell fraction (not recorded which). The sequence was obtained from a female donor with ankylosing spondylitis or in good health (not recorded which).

CDR3 in DNA: TGTGCCAGCAGCTTATCTCGACAAGATCAGCCCCAGCATTTT. This translates into CASSLSRQDQPQHF. The rearrangement joins TRBV7-2 to TRBJ1-5; D not resolved. This CDR3 region has 14 residues. Trimming left V 2 bases short and J 5 bases short, with 10 bases between. In germline, CDR1 is SGHTA, CDR2 FQGNSA. The variable domain in full, completed from reference TRBV7-2 and TRBJ1-5, reads GAGVSQSPSNKVTEKGKDVELRCDPISGHTALYWYRQSLGQGLEFLIYFQGNSAPDKSGLPSDRFSAERTGGSVSTLTIQRTQQEDSAVYLCASSLSRQDQPQHFGDGTRLSIL.